In this sample, the clone carrying this TCR beta chain turned up a few times. This record comes from a study of patients and donors after allogeneic stem cell transplantation. Each CDR3 protein gets one entry after TCRdb re-called the RT-PCR reads with MiXCR. Of under 95,000 distinct CDR3 sequences detected, 5% appear once; the ten largest clones hold about 2.5%. The CDR3 covers 12 residues. V was shortened by 5 bases and J by 8 bases, with 13 bases between the two germline ends. Germline V gives CDR1 DFQATT, CDR2 SNEGSKA (reference sequence). Sequenced sample: blood, either unsorted or a sorted T cell fraction (not recorded which). The chain is built from TRBV20-1 and TRBJ2-1; D may be TRBD2 (6 bases). This TCR was sampled from a human donor who was either an allogeneic HSCT recipient or a stem cell or donor lymphocyte infusion donor (not recorded which). It is not recorded whose cells these are; they may come from a transplant donor. For the CDR3, the DNA is TGCAGTGCTTACGGGGGAGGTCATGAGCAGTTCTTC. This gives the protein CSAYGGGHEQFF.